A selection of T cell receptor beta chains follows, all from one sample in a study of CD8 T cells in ankylosing spondylitis. TCRdb analysed the 5' RACE reads with MiXCR anew, one entry per CDR3 protein. Seen here are about 240,000 distinct CDR3 sequences, roughly a tenth observed once, and the top ten hold roughly 6.8%. Sequencing was carried out using blood, either unsorted or a sorted T cell fraction (not recorded which). The source is a male donor with ankylosing spondylitis or in good health (not recorded which). CDR3s include the opening cysteine and the closing phenylalanine or tryptophan. D genes are given only for firm matches. A clone size is listed for some rows: how often the clone was seen (once, few, many), or a class if it is expanded.

V	D	size	J	CDR3	DNA
TRBV7-8	TRBD1	once	TRBJ2-1	CASSTQGARVFGEQFF	TGTGCCAGCAGCACCCAGGGGGCGCGGGTTTTTGGTGAGCAGTTCTTC
TRBV27	NA	many	TRBJ2-1	CASSLNGASPYNEQFF	TGTGCCAGCAGTTTAAACGGAGCCAGCCCGTACAATGAGCAGTTCTTC
TRBV9	NA	few	TRBJ2-2	CASSVDGPNTGELFF	TGTGCCAGCAGCGTAGACGGACCAAACACCGGGGAGCTGTTTTTT
TRBV10-3	TRBD1	many	TRBJ1-2	CAIGQGGGYTF	TGTGCCATCGGACAGGGGGGGGGCTACACCTTC
TRBV7-2	NA	many	TRBJ1-2	CASSQRTGADYGYTF	TGTGCCAGCAGCCAACGGACGGGTGCGGACTATGGCTACACCTTC
TRBV20-1	NA	many	TRBJ1-5	CSARLGNQPQHF	TGCAGTGCTAGGTTGGGCAATCAGCCCCAGCATTTT
TRBV5-8	NA	many	TRBJ2-1	CASKQRISEQFF	TGTGCCAGCAAGCAGCGTATAAGTGAGCAGTTCTTC
TRBV6-2/TRBV6-3	NA	few	TRBJ2-2	CATNSPTGELFF	TGTGCCACCAATTCGCCGACCGGGGAGCTGTTTTTT
TRBV5-4	NA	NA	TRBJ2-3	CASSFQADTQYF	TGTGCCAGCAGCTTTCAAGCAGATACGCAGTATTTT
TRBV15	TRBD1	few	TRBJ2-6	CATSRDQGAPGANVLTF	TGTGCCACCAGCAGAGATCAGGGGGCGCCTGGGGCCAACGTCCTGACTTTC
TRBV5-1	NA	once	TRBJ2-4	CASSRTGRKNIQYF	TGCGCCAGCAGCCGAACAGGGAGGAAAAACATTCAGTACTTC
TRBV18	NA	NA	TRBJ2-2	CASSPLPFTGELFF	TGTGCCAGCTCACCTCTCCCATTCACCGGGGAGCTGTTTTTT